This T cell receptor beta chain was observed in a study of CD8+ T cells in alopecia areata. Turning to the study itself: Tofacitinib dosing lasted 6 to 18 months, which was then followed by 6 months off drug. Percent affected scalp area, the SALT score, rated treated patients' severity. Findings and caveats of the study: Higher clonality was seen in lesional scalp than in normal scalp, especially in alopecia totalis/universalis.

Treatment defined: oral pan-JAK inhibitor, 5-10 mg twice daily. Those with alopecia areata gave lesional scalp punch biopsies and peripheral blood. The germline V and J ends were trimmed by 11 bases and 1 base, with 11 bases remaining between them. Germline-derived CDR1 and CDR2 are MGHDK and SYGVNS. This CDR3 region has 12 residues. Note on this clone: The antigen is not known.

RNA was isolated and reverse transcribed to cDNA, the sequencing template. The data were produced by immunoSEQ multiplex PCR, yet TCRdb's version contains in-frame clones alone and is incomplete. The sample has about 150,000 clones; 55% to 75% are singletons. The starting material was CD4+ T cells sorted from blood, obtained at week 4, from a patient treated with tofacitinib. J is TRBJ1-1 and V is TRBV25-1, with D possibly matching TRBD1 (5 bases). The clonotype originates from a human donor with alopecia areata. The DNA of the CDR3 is TGTGCCTCCGGGACGGCGAACACTGAAGCTTTCTTT. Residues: CASGTANTEAFF.